A single sample is the source of the 21 T cell receptor beta chains below, sequenced in a study of response to subunit inactivated influenza vaccine. MiXCR, run by TCRdb on the RT-PCR reads, gives a single entry per CDR3 protein. The sample has about 650,000 distinct CDR3 sequences, more than 15% seen once. The sample was PBMCs from blood, taken roughly 13 days after vaccination. These receptors came from a man aged 50-60 years who received an inactivated influenza vaccine.

This clonotype was seen a few times. The V call is TRBV5-1, the J call TRBJ1-4; 8 positions agree with TRBD1. Per the germline V gene, CDR1 is SGHRS and CDR2 is YFSETQ. This CDR3 has 18 amino acids. V dropped 2 bases and J dropped 5; count of bases not matched to a gene: 14. The CDR3 nucleotides are TGCGCCAGCAGCTTAAGACCGACAGGGGTCGGATCGAATGAAAAACTGTTTTTT. Its translation: CASSLRPTGVGSNEKLFF.

This clonotype was seen at least ten times. V usage is TRBV12-3 or TRBV12-4 and J usage is TRBJ1-5; D is unresolved. The ends were cut back, 3 bases at V and 1 base at J, with 7 bases in the middle. This CDR3 is built from 14 residues. CDR3 sequence: CASSLTQSNQPQHF. The CDR3 DNA reads as TGTGCCAGCAGTTTGACTCAAAGCAATCAGCCCCAGCATTTT.

This clonotype was detected a few times. V usage is TRBV20-1 and J usage is TRBJ1-5, with 9 bases that match TRBD1. The junction had 11 bases not matched to a gene; V was cut back by 3 bases and J by 2 bases. Germline V CDR1 and CDR2: DFQATT, SNEGSKA (reference sequence). The CDR3 spans 17 residues. CDR3 nucleotide sequence: TGCAGTGCTAGCCTCCTGGACAGGGGAATCGGCAATCAGCCCCAGCATTTT. Residues: CSASLLDRGIGNQPQHF.

This chain joins TRBV5-1 and TRBJ2-5, with D unclear. The CDR3 is 15 amino acids. V lost 2 bases, J lost 4 bases, and 15 bases lay in between. CDR1 and CDR2 from the germline V gene are SGHRS and YFSETQ. CDR3 sequence reads: CASSFNPEIGETQYF. As DNA, the CDR3 is TGCGCCAGCAGCTTCAACCCTGAGATTGGAGAGACCCAGTACTTC.

The rearrangement joins TRBV27 to TRBJ2-5; D unclear. CDR1 MNHEY and CDR2 SMNVEV come from the germline V gene (reference sequence). This CDR3 is built from 14 residues. Trimming took off 11 bases at V and 5 bases at J, with 21 bases between the two ends. DNA of the CDR3: TGTGCCCCCACCTCGTCTGGGTTACGGGAGACCCAGTACTTC. Translation gives CAPTSSGLRETQYF.

This clonotype was seen more than once but under ten times. The chain recombines TRBV29-1 with TRBJ2-1; no firm D call. This CDR3 region has 15 residues. Germline V gene sequence: CDR1 SQVTM, CDR2 ANQGSEA. V was shortened by 1 base and J by 0 bases, with 10 bases between the two germline ends. The CDR3 spells CSVEGVLNSYNEQFF. The CDR3 DNA sequence: TGCAGCGTTGAAGGGGTTCTCAACTCCTACAATGAGCAGTTCTTC.

A few counts support this clonotype. The rearrangement uses TRBV20-1 and TRBJ1-5, with D possibly being TRBD1 (6 bases). This CDR3 is 19 amino acids long. CDR1 DFQATT and CDR2 SNEGSKA come from the germline V gene (reference sequence). V was cut by 0 bases and J by 0 bases, with 21 bases left in between. CDR3 sequence (DNA): TGCAGTGCTAGAGACCGGCGTACAGGGTGGGAGGGTAGCAATCAGCCCCAGCATTTT. It codes for CSARDRRTGWEGSNQPQHF.

V and J are TRBV5-1 and TRBJ2-1; TRBD2 matches 10 bases. The CDR3 sequence is 15 residues long. CDR1 is SGHRS, CDR2 YFSETQ, per germline. Trimming at V came to 4 bases and at J to 3 bases, leaving 4 bases not matched to a gene. The CDR3 coding sequence is TGCGCCAGCAGCACCGTAGCGGGAGGCTACAATGAGCAGTTCTTC. Translating it yields CASSTVAGGYNEQFF.

This rearrangement joins TRBV4-3 to TRBJ1-2, with D perhaps matching TRBD1 (5 bases). From germline, CDR1 is LGHNA and CDR2 YSLEER. V dropped 0 bases and J dropped 4 bases, with 12 bases sitting between them. CDR3 length: 15 residues. CDR3 coding DNA: TGCGCCAGCAGCCAAGAATTGGGGCGGACCTATGGCTACACCTTC. Its translation: CASSQELGRTYGYTF.

This clonotype was counted ten times or more. The rearrangement links TRBV20-1 to TRBJ1-5, with D hard to call. This CDR3 region has 15 residues. Trimming cost V 0 bases and J 1 base, with 10 bases left between them. The V gene's germline CDR1 is DFQATT and CDR2 SNEGSKA (reference sequence). This CDR3 reads CSARDSGGSNQPQHF. CDR3 coding DNA: TGCAGTGCTAGAGATTCGGGAGGAAGCAATCAGCCCCAGCATTTT.

In its sample, this clonotype was seen many times. The gene calls are TRBV29-1 and TRBJ1-1; the D is unclear. The V end was cut by 0 bases, the J end by 10 bases, with 12 bases between. In germline, CDR1 is SQVTM, CDR2 ANQGSEA. The CDR3 sequence is 12 residues long. The CDR3 is CSVEESSSRAFF. The CDR3 nucleotides read TGCAGCGTTGAAGAATCGTCCTCAAGAGCTTTCTTT.

The chain employs TRBV2 and TRBJ2-1; possible D gene TRBD1, 6 bases. The CDR3 is 13 residues long. Between the trimmed V and J ends, which lost 7 bases and 5 bases, there was a span of 12 bases. In germline, CDR1 is SNHLY, CDR2 FYNNEI. The DNA for the CDR3 is TGTGCCAGCAAGCCGACAGGCAACAATGAGCAGTTCTTC. Amino acid sequence: CASKPTGNNEQFF.

The chain joins TRBV15 to TRBJ2-3; weak D call: TRBD1 (6 bases). Germline loops: CDR1 LNHNV, CDR2 YYDKDF (reference sequence). V was shortened by 3 bases and J by 3 bases, with 13 bases between the two germline ends. This CDR3 comprises 15 residues. CDR3 bases: TGTGCCACCAGCAGCCGGCAGGGGACAACAGATACGCAGTATTTT. It specifies CATSSRQGTTDTQYF.

This clonotype occurred a few times. V usage is TRBV10-3 and J usage is TRBJ2-6, with 12 bases fitting TRBD1. The CDR3 covers 17 residues. Germline values: CDR1 ENHRY, CDR2 SYGVKD. The J segment lost 2 bases and the V segment lost 6 bases, leaving 5 bases of the junction unmatched. Here the CDR3 reads CAISPGQGAPGANVLTF. As DNA, the CDR3 is TGTGCCATCAGCCCGGGACAGGGGGCTCCTGGGGCCAACGTCCTGACTTTC.

The count of this clonotype is one. The V call is TRBV28, the J call TRBJ2-7, with 7 positions matching TRBD2. Per germline, CDR1 MDHEN and CDR2 SYDVKM. The CDR3 is made up of 14 amino acids. The J segment lost 3 bases and the V segment lost 5 bases, leaving 7 bases of the junction unmatched. The CDR3 region is CASSLSGGIYEQYF. The CDR3 region has the DNA TGTGCCAGCAGTCTATCGGGAGGTATCTACGAGCAGTACTTC.

The V gene is TRBV30, the J gene TRBJ2-7; D is unclear. Germline V gene data show CDR1 as GTSNPN and CDR2 as SVGIG (reference sequence). V shed 4 bases and J shed 4 bases, with 14 bases lying between them. The CDR3 covers 13 residues. The CDR3 loop is CAWNSGIWYEQYF. CDR3 nucleotides: TGTGCCTGGAATAGTGGTATATGGTACGAGCAGTACTTC.

The sample holds a few counts of this clonotype. Here the CDR3 reads CASSSQGGGSPLHF. CDR3 sequence (DNA): TGTGCCAGCAGCTCACAGGGAGGTGGTTCACCCCTCCACTTT. The V gene is TRBV9, the J gene TRBJ1-6, with D maybe TRBD1 (6 bases). Per the germline V gene, CDR1 is SGDLS and CDR2 is YYNGEE. The CDR3 is 14 residues long. V lost 4 bases and J lost 9, with 14 bases in between.

The gene calls are TRBV4-3 and TRBJ2-1; weak D call: TRBD2 (5 bases). The V and J ends lost 4 bases and 3 bases respectively, with 16 bases between them. The CDR3 spans 16 residues. Germline-derived CDR1 and CDR2 are LGHNA and YSLEER. The CDR3 sequence: CASSPLASMIYNEQFF. In DNA, the CDR3 is TGCGCCAGCAGCCCTTTAGCGTCTATGATCTACAATGAGCAGTTCTTC.

The V and J genes are TRBV30 and TRBJ1-5, with D perhaps TRBD1 (5 bases). The CDR3 has 14 residues. The germline V and J ends were trimmed by 1 base and 2 bases, with 9 bases remaining between them. The germline V gene encodes CDR1 GTSNPN and CDR2 SVGIG (reference sequence). The CDR3 coding sequence is TGTGCCTGGAGTGCGGGGCATGGCAATCAGCCCCAGCATTTT. Translation gives CAWSAGHGNQPQHF.

The J gene is TRBJ2-6, the V gene TRBV3-1, with 8 bases that match TRBD1. The J segment lost 2 bases and the V segment lost 4 bases, leaving 4 bases of the junction unmatched. This CDR3 contains 16 residues. The V gene's germline CDR1 is LGHDT and CDR2 YNNKEL (reference sequence). This CDR3 reads CASSLYRGAGANVLTF. The DNA for the CDR3 is TGTGCCAGCAGCCTATACAGGGGGGCTGGGGCCAACGTCCTGACTTTC.

CDR3 DNA sequence: TGCAGTGCTAAGGACAGGGAGGGCACAGATACGCAGTATTTT. Amino acid sequence: CSAKDREGTDTQYF. The gene calls are TRBV20-1 and TRBJ2-3; 8 bases match TRBD1. Germline V CDR1 and CDR2: DFQATT, SNEGSKA (reference sequence). J gave up 1 base and V 4 bases, and 4 bases lay outside the gene matches. The CDR3 runs 14 residues.